This T cell receptor beta chain was documented in a study of CD8 T cells in Susac syndrome. On the study more broadly: Within the sequenced Susac syndrome patient group, five or six exhibited active disease and fewer than 10 were in remission.

The germline CDR1 and CDR2 sequences are SEHNR and FQNEAQ (reference sequence). The CDR3 loop spans 12 amino acids. Trimming removed 5 bases from V and 8 bases from J, with 12 bases in between. Roughly 0.5 to 1 ug RNA was reverse transcribed with random hexamers. Multiplex immunoSEQ PCR targeted 54 Vbeta and 13 Jbeta TCR beta segments. TCRdb processed the immunoSEQ multiplex PCR reads anew with MiXCR; each CDR3 protein has one entry. The data contain roughly 84,000 distinct CDR3 sequences, roughly 96% of them singletons. The receptor comes from a human donor with Susac syndrome. The sequenced sample was CD8+ T cells from PBMCs. The gene calls are TRBV7-9 and TRBJ1-1; D call uncertain. CDR3 in DNA: TGTGCCAGCAGCCCGGACCTCTCCGAAGCTTTCTTT. Translated, it gives CASSPDLSEAFF.